Only a few counts were recorded for the clone carrying this TCR beta chain. The V gene's germline CDR1 is LNHDA and CDR2 SQIVND (reference sequence). The CDR3 consists of 15 residues. V was pared by 4 bases and J by 5 bases, with 8 bases of the junction left unmatched. These data come from a study of cytomegalovirus exposure and HLA in healthy donors. Researchers ran the PCR with 60 Vbeta and 13 Jbeta primers. Profiled with immunoSEQ multiplex PCR; TCRdb holds only in-frame clones, not every one. The sample carries 150,000 or so clones, about four fifths recorded once. The source is a man between 18 and 29 years old in good health and CMV-seronegative. The sample was PBMCs. The rearrangement joins TRBV19 to TRBJ1-2; 9 bases agree with TRBD1. The CDR3 nucleotides are TGTGCCAGTAGTAACAGACAGGGGGAGCTTTATGGCTACACCTTC. It is translated as CASSNRQGELYGYTF. The variable domain in full, completed from reference TRBV19 and TRBJ1-2, reads DGGITQSPKYLFRKEGQNVTLSCEQNLNHDAMYWYRQDPGQGLRLIYYSQIVNDFQKGDIAEGYSVSREKKESFPLTVTSAQKNPTAFYLCASSNRQGELYGYTFGSGTRLTVV.